This T cell receptor (beta chain) derives from a study of CD8 T cells in ankylosing spondylitis. Study-wide results and caveats: Significant enrichment of disease-linked clones was reportedly seen in matched ankylosing spondylitis synovial fluid. About 8 highly homologous variants made up a TCR beta motif, and this motif appeared characteristic of ankylosing spondylitis blood.

Germline-derived CDR1 and CDR2 are DFQATT and SNEGSKA (reference sequence). V was cut by 6 bases and J by 10 bases, with 16 bases left in between. This CDR3 has 12 amino acids. This clonotype was seen many times. Its cognate antigen is unknown. With molecular barcodes, quantitative 5'-RACE was used to make the TCR beta libraries. One entry per CDR3 protein, called by TCRdb with MiXCR from the 5' RACE reads. The sample comprises 200,000 to 250,000 distinct CDR3 sequences, roughly a tenth of which are singletons, and about 19% rests with the top ten. Sequencing was done on a sample of blood, either unsorted or a sorted T cell fraction (not recorded which). The rearrangement links TRBV20-1 to TRBJ2-1, with D possibly being TRBD2 (5 bases). The TCR originated in a male donor with ankylosing spondylitis or in good health (not recorded which). The CDR3 region is CSAKIPRGEQFF. The CDR3, as DNA: TGCAGTGCAAAGATCCCTCGGGGAGAGCAGTTCTTC.